These 10 T cell receptor beta chains were all obtained from the same sample, sequenced in a study of identical twins. In TCRdb, the 5' RACE reads were re-called with MiXCR into one record per CDR3 protein. Among a few hundred thousand distinct CDR3 sequences listed, about 24% were seen once. This same sample was also taken into another study, of T cells expressing NK-cell markers.

Sequenced sample: CD4+ T cells sorted from blood. The receptors were gathered from a young woman in good health.

This clonotype has more than one count but fewer than ten. The chain combines TRBV24-1 with TRBJ2-3; D is perhaps TRBD2 (6 bases). The CDR3 is 15 residues long. The germline CDR1 and CDR2 sequences are KGHDR and SFDVKD. V shed 5 bases and J shed 1 base, with 12 bases lying between them. CDR3 in DNA: TGTGCCACCAGTGCCTCTAGCGCCCGCACAGATACGCAGTATTTT. It translates to CATSASSARTDTQYF.

J is TRBJ1-2 and V is TRBV29-1; D is ambiguous. V was clipped by 5 bases and J by 3 bases, with 10 bases between them. The germline CDR1 and CDR2 sequences are SQVTM and ANQGSEA. The CDR3 extends over 12 amino acids. The CDR3 region has the DNA TGCAGCGTTAGGGAGGCTGACTATGGCTACACCTTC. This encodes CSVREADYGYTF.

This clonotype was counted only a few times. This chain uses TRBV9 with TRBJ1-1, with D possibly matching TRBD1 (5 bases). CDR3 length: 15 amino acids. Between the trimmed V and J ends, which lost 4 bases and 0 bases, there was a span of 13 bases. Germline lookup yields CDR1 SGDLS and CDR2 YYNGEE. The CDR3 is CASSLTGVMNTEAFF. CDR3 sequence (DNA): TGTGCCAGCAGCCTAACAGGAGTCATGAACACTGAAGCTTTCTTT.

Notes on this clonotype: The junction departs from germline at one end; a sequencing error may be responsible. The CDR3 region has the DNA TGTGCCAGCAGTTATTCGACTAGCGGGAGATCGAGCTTC. It yields the protein CASSYSTSGRSSF. The V and J genes are TRBV6-2 or TRBV6-3 and TRBJ2-7, with 12 positions matching TRBD2. The CDR3 has 13 residues. CDR1 and CDR2 (germline): MNHEY, SVGEGT.

This chain connects TRBV3-1 to TRBJ2-7; D might be TRBD1 (6 bases). V was trimmed by 4 bases and J by 1 base, leaving 14 bases between them. The CDR3 extends over 15 amino acids. Per germline, CDR1 LGHDT and CDR2 YNNKEL (reference sequence). As DNA, the CDR3 is TGTGCCAGCAGCCCTCAACCGGGACAATCCTACGAGCAGTACTTC. Translated, it gives CASSPQPGQSYEQYF.

The rearrangement joins TRBV24-1 to TRBJ2-1; 12 nucleotides align to TRBD2. Germline CDR1 KGHDR, CDR2 SFDVKD. V lost 4 bases, J lost 9 bases, and 6 bases stayed unmatched. The CDR3 length is 15 residues. The CDR3 spells CATSESTSGGIEQFF. CDR3 bases: TGTGCCACCAGTGAGTCGACTAGCGGGGGCATTGAGCAGTTCTTC.

The V call is TRBV3-1, the J call TRBJ2-6; TRBD2 is a possible D gene (5 bases). This CDR3 has 17 residues. V shed 0 bases and J shed 0 bases, with 9 bases lying between them. Germline loops: CDR1 LGHDT, CDR2 YNNKEL (reference sequence). This CDR3 reads CASSQDRRASGANVLTF. DNA of the CDR3: TGTGCCAGCAGCCAAGATAGGCGGGCCTCTGGGGCCAACGTCCTGACTTTC.

This clonotype was observed a handful of times. The chain has TRBV5-1 and TRBJ2-1; D is possibly TRBD1 (5 bases). CDR1 SGHRS and CDR2 YFSETQ come from the germline V gene. V lost 4 bases to trimming and J lost 2 bases, with 13 bases between them. The CDR3 has 15 amino acids. The CDR3 nucleotides are TGCGCCAGCAGCCCCCGGGCAGGGCCCTACAATGAGCAGTTCTTC. It codes for CASSPRAGPYNEQFF.

This clonotype was seen many times. The J gene is TRBJ2-1, the V gene TRBV24-1; tentatively, D is TRBD2 (5 bases). V gave up 3 bases and J gave up 9 bases, with 5 bases separating them. Germline V lookup: CDR1 KGHDR, CDR2 SFDVKD. This CDR3 comprises 11 residues. The CDR3, as DNA: TGTGCCACCAGTGATCGGGGTGAGCAGTTCTTC. Its protein is CATSDRGEQFF.

Ten or more counts support this clonotype. The chain uses TRBV29-1 and TRBJ1-2; D is unclear. V lost 3 bases to trimming and J lost 4 bases, with 6 bases between them. Germline V gene lookup returns CDR1 SQVTM and CDR2 ANQGSEA. The CDR3 spans 11 residues. The CDR3 region has the DNA TGCAGCGTTGAGCACACCTATGGCTACACCTTC. This codes for CSVEHTYGYTF.